A single sample is the source of the 3 T cell receptor beta chains below, sequenced in a study of high-grade serous ovarian cancer treatment subgroups. Tumor samples were obtained before definitive surgery or chemotherapy. The repertoire was sequenced with immunoSEQ multiplex PCR; TCRdb's copy has only in-frame clones and lacks some. The sample holds about 36,000 clones, 75% to 85% seen once. Sequencing input: tumor tissue. The source of these receptors is a human donor with high-grade serous ovarian cancer.

This chain joins TRBV5-1 and TRBJ2-4; 7 bases align to TRBD2. V gave up 4 bases and J gave up 8 bases; unmatched junction bases: 12. Germline-derived CDR1 and CDR2 are SGHRS and YFSETQ. This CDR3 spans 15 amino acids. The DNA for the CDR3 is TGCGCCAGCAGCCCCTCTGTCGCGGGAGAGTACATTCAGTACTTC. It codes for CASSPSVAGEYIQYF.

The gene calls are TRBV2 and TRBJ2-1, with D unresolved. The ends were cut back, 7 bases at V and 4 bases at J, with 8 bases in the middle. Germline V gives CDR1 SNHLY, CDR2 FYNNEI. The CDR3 extends over 12 amino acids. The CDR3 reads CASNPPYNEQFF. CDR3 bases: TGTGCCAGCAATCCCCCGTACAATGAGCAGTTCTTC. The whole variable domain, filled in from reference TRBV2 and TRBJ2-1, reads EPEVTQTPSHQVTQMGQEVILRCVPISNHLYFYWYRQILGQKVEFLVSFYNNEISEKSEIFDDQFSVERPDGSNFTLKIRSTKLEDSAMYFCASNPPYNEQFFGPGTRLTVL.

Concerning this clone: Germline is not matched at one junction end, which may reflect a read error. CDR3 DNA sequence: TGTGCCAGCAGTGACTCGAGGCGTAAGTGCGGGAGCTCCCCCAATTTT. Translated: CASSDSRRKCGSSPNF. The chain employs TRBV6-4 and TRBJ2-3, with TRBD2 identical over 7 bases. The CDR3 contains 16 residues. Germline V gene lookup returns CDR1 MRHNA and CDR2 SNTAGT.